Listed here are 14 T cell receptor beta chains from one sample, sequenced in a study of blood T cell repertoires in COVID-19. Libraries were prepared by immunoSEQ multiplex PCR; TCRdb keeps only in-frame clonotypes and omits some of them. Of some 210,000 clones listed, over 70% are singletons. The material sequenced was peripheral blood. These receptors were taken from a man in his forties or fifties with active or convalescent COVID-19.

This clone was observed a single time. The rearrangement links TRBV18 to TRBJ2-7, with TRBD1 matching over 7 bases. After removal of 6 bases from V and 6 bases from J, the junction contained 14 bases not matched to a gene. Per germline, CDR1 KGHSH and CDR2 LQKENI. The CDR3 is 15 amino acids. The CDR3 loop is CASSQRQGLRLEQYF. DNA of the CDR3: TGTGCCAGCTCCCAAAGACAGGGCCTTCGTCTCGAGCAGTACTTC.

In DNA, the CDR3 is TGTGCCACCAGCAGAGCAATACAGGGGCGGATTCAGCCCCAGCATTTT. Translating gives CATSRAIQGRIQPQHF. This rearrangement joins TRBV15 to TRBJ1-5, with 7 bases matching TRBD1. Per germline, CDR1 LNHNV and CDR2 YYDKDF (reference sequence). V shed 1 base, J shed 6 bases, and the junction held 9 bases outside the gene matches. The CDR3 runs 16 residues.

V is TRBV5-1 and J is TRBJ2-1, with D tentatively TRBD2 (5 bases). The CDR3 is 16 residues long. Trimming pared 4 bases from V and 10 bases from J, leaving 24 bases between. Looked up from germline, CDR1 is SGHRS and CDR2 is YFSETQ. The CDR3 is CASSGLMRATLGEQFF. In nucleotides, the CDR3 is TGCGCCAGCAGCGGTCTAATGCGGGCGACCTTAGGGGAGCAGTTCTTC.

The chain carries TRBV6-2 or TRBV6-3 and TRBJ2-2, with 9 bases aligning to TRBD2. The CDR3 extends over 15 amino acids. Losses at the gene ends were 5 bases for V and 0 bases for J; bases not matched to a gene: 1. Germline V gene data show CDR1 as MNHEY and CDR2 as SVGEGT. CDR3 in amino acids: CASSRGGANTGELFF. The DNA of the CDR3 is TGTGCCAGCAGTCGCGGGGGGGCGAACACCGGGGAGCTGTTTTTT.

The chain recombines TRBV5-4 with TRBJ2-7; perhaps TRBD1 as D (5 bases). With 0 bases removed from V and 6 bases from J, the gap between germline ends came to 13 bases. CDR3 length: 14 amino acids. The germline V gene encodes CDR1 SGHNT and CDR2 YYREEE (reference sequence). In nucleotides, the CDR3 is TGTGCCAGCAGCTTGGGCCAGGGAAACTCCGAGCAGTACTTC. Amino acid sequence: CASSLGQGNSEQYF. Supplemented by reference TRBV5-4 and TRBJ2-7, the full variable domain reads ETGVTQSPTHLIKTRGQQVTLRCSSQSGHNTVSWYQQALGQGPQFIFQYYREEENGRGNFPPRFSGLQFPNYSSELNVNALELDDSALYLCASSLGQGNSEQYFGPGTRLTVT.

The V and J genes are TRBV5-1 and TRBJ2-7; possibly TRBD1 for D (6 bases). Trimming shortened V by 0 bases and J by 2 bases, and 9 bases separated the two germline ends. Germline CDR1 is SGHRS and CDR2 is YFSETQ. The CDR3 spans 14 residues. CDR3 residues: CASSLGGGTYEQYF. In DNA, the CDR3 is TGCGCCAGCAGCTTGGGAGGGGGAACCTACGAGCAGTACTTC. Full variable domain (remainder filled in from reference TRBV5-1 and TRBJ2-7): KAGVTQTPRYLIKTRGQQVTLSCSPISGHRSVSWYQQTPGQGLQFLFEYFSETQRNKGNFPGRFSGRQFSNSRSEMNVSTLELGDSALYLCASSLGGGTYEQYFGPGTRLTVT.

The V gene is TRBV9, the J gene TRBJ1-4; D possibly corresponds to TRBD1 (6 bases). This CDR3 has 17 amino acids. In germline, CDR1 is SGDLS, CDR2 YYNGEE. Trimming took off 0 bases at V and 7 bases at J, with 19 bases between the two ends. The CDR3 DNA reads TGTGCCAGCAGCGTAGGTACTATCCAGGGGAGGGGTGAAAAACTGTTTTTT. Protein product: CASSVGTIQGRGEKLFF.

The CDR3 loop reads CASSNRGQPQHF. CDR3 nucleotide sequence: TGTGCCAGCAGCAACAGGGGTCAGCCCCAGCATTTT. The chain couples TRBV11-2 to TRBJ1-5; 7 nucleotides match TRBD1. The CDR3 sequence is 12 residues long. Trimming at V came to 5 bases and at J to 6 bases, leaving 1 base not matched to a gene. Germline-derived CDR1 and CDR2 are SGHAT and FQNNGV.

A single count supports this clone. The rearrangement joins TRBV6-5 to TRBJ1-6, with D hard to call. This CDR3 is 15 amino acids long. The V end lost 11 bases, the J end lost 0 bases, and 14 bases lay between the germline ends. Germline assignment: CDR1 MNHEY and CDR2 SVGAGI. Here the CDR3 reads CASRRGSSYNSPLHF. CDR3 DNA: TGTGCCTCTCGGCGGGGTAGCTCCTATAATTCACCCCTCCACTTT.

Many counts were recorded for this clone. This CDR3 reads CASSYGTTQETQYF. CDR3 DNA: TGTGCCAGCAGCTATGGGACAACTCAAGAGACCCAGTACTTC. The genes are TRBV11-1 and TRBJ2-5, with a tentative D call TRBD1 (6 bases). The CDR3 extends over 14 amino acids. Trimming cost V 4 bases and J 2 bases, with 11 bases left between them. Germline V gene sequence: CDR1 SGHAT, CDR2 FQDESV (reference sequence).

The J gene is TRBJ2-1, the V gene TRBV10-3, with 7 bases matching TRBD1. Germline V gene sequence: CDR1 ENHRY, CDR2 SYGVKD. V was pared by 2 bases and J by 2 bases, with 3 bases of the junction left unmatched. CDR3 length: 15 amino acids. The CDR3 sequence is CAISEPTGTYNEQFF. In nucleotides, the CDR3 is TGTGCCATCAGTGAGCCGACAGGGACCTACAATGAGCAGTTCTTC.

The chain combines TRBV4-3 with TRBJ1-1; D is undetermined. V lost 1 base and J lost 1, with 7 bases in between. This CDR3 is built from 14 residues. From germline, CDR1 is LGHNA and CDR2 YSLEER. This chain's CDR3 is CASSQVAGNTEAFF. The CDR3 coding sequence is TGCGCCAGCAGCCAAGTTGCGGGGAACACTGAAGCTTTCTTT.

This clone was detected only once. The V call is TRBV24-1, the J call TRBJ2-3; D unresolved. The V gene's germline CDR1 is KGHDR and CDR2 SFDVKD. This CDR3 comprises 14 residues. With 4 bases removed from V and 4 bases from J, the gap between germline ends came to 11 bases. Here the CDR3 DNA reads TGTGCCACCAGTGAGGTCGCGCTGGCAGATACGCAGTATTTT. Its protein product is CATSEVALADTQYF.

The chain's CDR3 is CASRGGPSGPQIRTDTQYF. In nucleotides, the CDR3 is TGTGCCAGCAGGGGGGGGCCTAGCGGACCCCAGATCCGCACAGATACGCAGTATTTT. The chain uses TRBV28 and TRBJ2-3; D perhaps matches TRBD2 (7 bases). CDR1 is MDHEN and CDR2 is SYDVKM in the germline V gene. This CDR3 is 19 amino acids long. Between the trimmed V and J ends, which lost 6 bases and 1 base, there was a span of 26 bases.